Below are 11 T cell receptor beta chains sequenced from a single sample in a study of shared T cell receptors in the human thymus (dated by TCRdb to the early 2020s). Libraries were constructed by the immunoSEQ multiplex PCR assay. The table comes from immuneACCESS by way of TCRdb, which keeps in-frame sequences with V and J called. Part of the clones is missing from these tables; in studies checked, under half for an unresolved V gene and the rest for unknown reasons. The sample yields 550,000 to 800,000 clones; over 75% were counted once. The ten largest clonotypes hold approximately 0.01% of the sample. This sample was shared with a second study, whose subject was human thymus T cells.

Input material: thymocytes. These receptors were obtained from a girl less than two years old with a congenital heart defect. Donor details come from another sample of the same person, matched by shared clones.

Here the CDR3 reads CASSVRGVSNQPQHF. The CDR3 DNA is TGTGCCAGCAGTGTGCGGGGGGTTAGCAATCAGCCCCAGCATTTT. This chain connects TRBV2 to TRBJ1-5; weak D call: TRBD1 (5 bases). Germline-derived CDR1 and CDR2 are SNHLY and FYNNEI. CDR3 length: 15 amino acids. Trimming shortened V by 4 bases and J by 0 bases, and 10 bases separated the two germline ends.

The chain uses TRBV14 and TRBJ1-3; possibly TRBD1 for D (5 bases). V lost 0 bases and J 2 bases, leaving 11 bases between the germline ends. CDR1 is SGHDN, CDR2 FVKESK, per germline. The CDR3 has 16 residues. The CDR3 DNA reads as TGTGCCAGCAGCCAAGATTGGGGGGGGACTGGAAACACCATATATTTT. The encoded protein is CASSQDWGGTGNTIYF.

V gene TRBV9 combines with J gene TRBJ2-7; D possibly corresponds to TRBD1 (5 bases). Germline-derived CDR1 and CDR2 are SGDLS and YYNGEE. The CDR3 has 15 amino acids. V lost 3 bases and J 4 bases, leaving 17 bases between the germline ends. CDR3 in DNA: TGTGCCAGCAGCGCCGGACACGGCTGGTTGTACGAGCAGTACTTC. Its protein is CASSAGHGWLYEQYF.

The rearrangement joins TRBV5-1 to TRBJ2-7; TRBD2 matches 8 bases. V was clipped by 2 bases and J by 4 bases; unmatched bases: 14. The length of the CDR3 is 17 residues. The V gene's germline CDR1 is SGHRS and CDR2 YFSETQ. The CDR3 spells CASSLAAGESGGYEQYF. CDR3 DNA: TGCGCCAGCAGCTTAGCAGCGGGGGAATCTGGTGGGTACGAGCAGTACTTC.

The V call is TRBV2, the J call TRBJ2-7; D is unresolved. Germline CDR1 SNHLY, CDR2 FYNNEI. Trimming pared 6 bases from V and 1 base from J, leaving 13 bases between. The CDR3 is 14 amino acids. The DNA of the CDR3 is TGTGCCAGCAGCTTAAGACATCCATCCTACGAGCAGTACTTC. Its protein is CASSLRHPSYEQYF.

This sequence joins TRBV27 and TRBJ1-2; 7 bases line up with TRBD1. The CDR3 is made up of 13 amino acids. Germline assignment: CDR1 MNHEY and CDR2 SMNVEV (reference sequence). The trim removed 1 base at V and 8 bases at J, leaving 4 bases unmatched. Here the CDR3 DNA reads TGTGCCAGCAGTTTATTGAGGGGGCAAGGCTACACCTTC. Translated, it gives CASSLLRGQGYTF.

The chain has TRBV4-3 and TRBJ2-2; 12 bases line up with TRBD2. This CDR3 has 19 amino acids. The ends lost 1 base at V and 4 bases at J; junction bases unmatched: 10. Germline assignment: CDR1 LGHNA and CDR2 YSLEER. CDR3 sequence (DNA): TGCGCCAGCAGCCAAGCTCGGCTAGCGGGGGGGCCGAGCACCGGGGAGCTGTTTTTT. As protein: CASSQARLAGGPSTGELFF.

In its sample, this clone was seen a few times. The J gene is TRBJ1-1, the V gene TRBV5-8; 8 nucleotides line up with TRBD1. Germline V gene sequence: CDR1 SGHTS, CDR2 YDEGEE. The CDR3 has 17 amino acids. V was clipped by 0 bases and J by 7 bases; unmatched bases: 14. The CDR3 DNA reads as TGTGCCAGCAGCTTGGGGAGGCCGGACAGGGTGAACTGTGAAGCTTTCTTT. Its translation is CASSLGRPDRVNCEAFF.

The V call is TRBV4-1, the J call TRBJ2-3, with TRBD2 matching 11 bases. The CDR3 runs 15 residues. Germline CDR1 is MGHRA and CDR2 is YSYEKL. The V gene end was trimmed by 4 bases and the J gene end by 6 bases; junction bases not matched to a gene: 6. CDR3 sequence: CASSPTSGGGDTQYF. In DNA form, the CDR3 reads TGCGCCAGCAGCCCTACTAGCGGGGGCGGGGATACGCAGTATTTT.

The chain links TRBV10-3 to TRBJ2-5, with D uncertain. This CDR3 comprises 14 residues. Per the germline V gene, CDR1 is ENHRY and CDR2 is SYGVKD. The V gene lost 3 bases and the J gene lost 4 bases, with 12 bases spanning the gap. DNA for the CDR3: TGTGCCATCAGTGATAAGTTAGCCTCAGAGACCCAGTACTTC. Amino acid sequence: CAISDKLASETQYF.

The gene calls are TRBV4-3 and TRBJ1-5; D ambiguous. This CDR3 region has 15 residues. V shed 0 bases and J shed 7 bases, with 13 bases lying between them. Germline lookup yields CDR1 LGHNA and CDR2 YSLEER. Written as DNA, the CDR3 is TGCGCCAGCAGCCAAGAGAGAGGGTCGGGCCAGCCCCAGCATTTT. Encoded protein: CASSQERGSGQPQHF.